This T cell receptor beta chain was sequenced for a study of shared clonotypes between healthy human individuals (dated by TCRdb to the early 2020s). A note on the overall study: The cohort included three men and a couple of women between 18 and 49 years of age. Per donor, three plates each were used for CD4 naive and CD4 memory, two for CD8 naive, and one for CD8 memory. To estimate repertoire size and how much clonotypes are shared between individuals, the study performed deep sequencing of blood TCR repertoires from about 5 healthy adults. To increase sequencing depth and limit assay-specific biases, TCR repertoire library preparation and sequencing were carried out by different laboratories using diverse techniques. Leukapheresis yielded between about 0.9 and 8.9 billion PBMCs per donor. Here is what the overall study found, with its caveats: Sampling was restricted to blood, and TCR repertoires in tissue are likely to differ from TCR repertoires in blood. Sharing across several donors was observed for around 5% of naive CD4, over 3% of naive CD8, about 2.3% of memory CD4, and about 0.4% of memory CD8 clonotypes. Because the study included a small number of donors, the genetic and exposure-history diversity represented was limited. Naive subsets generally had larger estimated clonotype richness than memory subsets did. Rarefaction of sorted-subset datasets indicated incomplete sequencing despite the large sequencing depth. Pairwise subsampling led to the expectation that sequencing depth would affect the degree of clonotype sharing among donors. Higher generation probabilities were observed for clonotypes shared by all four sorted-subset donors than for non-shared clonotypes.

For the CD8 naive samples, CD45RO-negative cells were positively selected for CCR7, yielding a CD45RA+CCR7+ population from which TemRA cells were excluded. Donors were healthy HIV-negative adults with no recently reported acute infections or vaccinations. All donors were Caucasian adults living in Nashville, Tennessee, USA. Blood was obtained by leukapheresis, after which PBMCs were separated by Ficoll-Histopaque density gradient centrifugation and cryopreserved in liquid nitrogen vapor phase. Analytical flow cytometry was used to check the purity and quantity of every magnetically sorted T cell population. Genomic DNA was isolated from every sorted fraction and measured by UV absorbance on a Nanodrop 2000c. Using the deep immunoSEQ assay, TCR CDR3 regions were amplified from genomic DNA by multiplex PCR. Genomic DNA extracted from each cell subset was distributed evenly over all wells of several immunoSEQ 96-well plates, and each plate served as one replicate. For sorted subsets, each replicate PCR was loaded with approximately 0.2 ug genomic DNA, equivalent to 32,000 or so T cell genomes. Purified libraries were measured with a Qubit 3.0 fluorometer, size-checked on a Bioanalyzer 2100, and measured again with the KAPA Library Quantification kit. Every immunoSEQ 96-well plate was sequenced on a dedicated single-read 150-cycle Illumina NextSeq 550 flow cell. The published analysis was carried out like this. Because the immunoSEQ output held only junctional sequences and lacked quality scores, the filtering could not match the filtering applied to full-length reads. Sequences were annotated with PyIR, a Python wrapper for IgBLAST v1.9, using IMGT germline references to assign V/J genes and CDR3. Any read was removed if the V/J assignment was weak (E-value above 1e-6), the CDR3 was missing, or the read contained stop codons, out-of-frame junctions, or ambiguous translated residues. A V3J clonotype was defined by an identical inferred V gene, J gene, and CDR3 amino acid sequence. The percentage overlap between two repertoires was calculated by dividing the number of shared unique clonotypes by the size of the smaller repertoire. Repertoire richness was assessed with RTK rarefaction, the Chao1 estimator, and Recon v2.1 estimates of unobserved clonotypes. For all TCRbeta clonotypes obtained by the gDNA method from a handful of donors, generation probabilities were computed with OLGA. In its TCRdb copy, this immuneACCESS table keeps in-frame sequences only and misses some clones. Where compared with another copy, unresolved V genes explain less than half of these, and the others have no known cause. V and J calls plus clone size are reproduced from that table; the DNA served to infer D and trimming. In this sample the table shows more than 2 million clones, over 85% of which occur a single time. The ten largest clones take up roughly 1.1% of the sample.

As concerns this clone: Which antigen it targets is not known. It has no much larger one-base neighbor in the sample; base qualities were not kept.

Sequenced material: naive CD8+ T cells sorted from blood. This specimen's cell subset or site label, per the study, means: CD45RA+CCR7+. The TCR was taken from a man between 18 and 35 years old in good health.

In nucleotides, the sequence is TGTGCCAGCAGCGTTGGCCAGATTAATTCACCCCTCCACTTT. Translated, this is CASSVGQINSPLHF. The rearranged chain carries TRBV9 and TRBJ1-6, with the D segment identity uncertain. V is shortened by 2 bases, J by 6 bases, and the region joining them spans 9 bases. The CDR3 goes from the cysteine to the phenylalanine over 14 residues. The retained sequence is limited to the CDR3, 42 bases, with the frame set at the first base. The germline V gene supplies CDR1 SGDLS and CDR2 YYNGEE.